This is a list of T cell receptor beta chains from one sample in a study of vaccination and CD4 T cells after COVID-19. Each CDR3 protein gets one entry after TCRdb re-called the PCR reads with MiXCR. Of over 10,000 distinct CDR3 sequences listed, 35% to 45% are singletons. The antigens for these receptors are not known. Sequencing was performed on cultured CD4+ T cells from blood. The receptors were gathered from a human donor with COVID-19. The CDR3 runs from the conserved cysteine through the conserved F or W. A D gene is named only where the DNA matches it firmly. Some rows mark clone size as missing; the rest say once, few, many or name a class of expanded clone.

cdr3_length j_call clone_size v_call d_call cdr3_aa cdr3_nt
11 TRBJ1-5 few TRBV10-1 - CASTRNQPQHF TGCGCCAGCACCCGCAATCAGCCCCAGCATTTT
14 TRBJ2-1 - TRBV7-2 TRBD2 CASRVGLADNEQFF TGTGCCAGCAGGGTGGGACTAGCGGACAATGAGCAGTTCTTC
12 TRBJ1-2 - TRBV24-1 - CASRGREEGYTF TGTGCCAGTAGGGGGAGGGAGGAAGGCTACACCTTC
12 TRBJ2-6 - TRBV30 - CAWSPFRVVLTF TGTGCCTGGTCTCCCTTTCGGGTCGTCCTGACTTTC
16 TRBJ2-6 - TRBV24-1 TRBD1 CATSDGTADGANVLTF TGTGCCACCAGTGACGGGACAGCCGATGGGGCCAACGTCCTGACTTTC
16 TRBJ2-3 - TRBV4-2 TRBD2 CASSQAGTSGTDTQYF TGTGCCAGCAGCCAAGCTGGGACTAGCGGCACAGATACGCAGTATTTT
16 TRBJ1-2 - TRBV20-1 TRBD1 CSARVPGQGFFGGYTF TGCAGTGCTAGAGTTCCGGGACAGGGGTTCTTTGGTGGCTACACCTTC
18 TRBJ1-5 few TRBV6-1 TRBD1 CASSEIRTGERKIQPQHF TGTGCCAGCAGTGAAATTCGTACAGGGGAGCGAAAGATTCAGCCCCAGCATTTT
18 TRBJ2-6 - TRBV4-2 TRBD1 CASSPWGQGDSGANVLTF TGTGCCAGCAGCCCCTGGGGCCAGGGGGACTCTGGGGCCAACGTCCTGACTTTC
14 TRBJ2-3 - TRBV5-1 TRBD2 CASSFTSATDTQYF TGCGCCAGCAGCTTTACTAGCGCCACAGATACGCAGTATTTT
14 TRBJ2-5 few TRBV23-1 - CASSGRQVEETQYF TGCGCCAGCAGCGGTAGACAGGTCGAAGAGACCCAGTACTTC
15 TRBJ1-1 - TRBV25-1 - CASSEGFQGNTEAFF TGTGCCAGCAGTGAAGGTTTCCAGGGGAACACTGAAGCTTTCTTT
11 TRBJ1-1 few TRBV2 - CASSRYTEAFF TGTGCCAGCAGCAGGTACACTGAAGCTTTCTTT
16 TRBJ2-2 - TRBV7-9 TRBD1 CASSSMTGGNTGELFF TGTGCCAGCAGCTCAATGACAGGGGGAAACACCGGGGAGCTGTTTTTT
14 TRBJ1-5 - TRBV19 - CASSFSGDNQPQHF TGTGCCAGTAGTTTCTCCGGAGACAATCAGCCCCAGCATTTT
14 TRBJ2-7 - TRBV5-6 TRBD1 CASSFPGQTYEQYF TGTGCCAGCAGCTTCCCGGGACAGACCTACGAGCAGTACTTC
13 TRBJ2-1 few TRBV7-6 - CASSAYSYNEQFF TGTGCCAGCAGCGCCTACTCCTACAATGAGCAGTTCTTC